The sequence of this T cell receptor (beta chain) was determined in a study of T cells in Graves' hyperthyroidism and ophthalmopathy. The germline CDR1 and CDR2 sequences are MGHDK and SYGVNS. The V gene lost 5 bases and the J gene lost 7 bases, with 18 bases spanning the gap. The CDR3 runs to 14 residues. Many counts were recorded for this clonotype. Amplification of TCR beta CDR3 regions used RNA as the template. First-round RT-PCR with HTBI primers amplified the TCR CDR3 region. TCRdb fed the multiplex PCR reads into MiXCR, producing one record per CDR3 protein. The sample gives over 250,000 distinct CDR3 sequences, less than 30% of which show up once; more than 25% is in the top ten.

The sample consisted of blood. V and J are TRBV25-1 and TRBJ2-7, with TRBD1 as a possible D gene (6 bases). The source of this sequence is a man in his forties or fifties with Graves' hyperthyroidism that later progressed to Graves' ophthalmopathy. CDR3 sequence (DNA): TGTGCCAGCAGTCCTTCGACAGGTTTGGGTGAGCAGTACTTC. Protein: CASSPSTGLGEQYF.